Presented here are 23 T cell receptor beta chains from one specimen sequenced in a study of blood T cell repertoires in COVID-19. The assay was immunoSEQ multiplex PCR, and TCRdb's table has in-frame clones only and misses some. The table has some 400,000 clones, 90% to 95% seen once. Material for sequencing was PBMCs or T cells enriched from blood (not recorded which). The receptors come from a woman aged 40 to 50 who had been exposed to COVID-19.

V gene TRBV13 combines with J gene TRBJ1-1; 7 bases line up with TRBD1. V lost 5 bases and J lost 4; bases outside the gene matches: 7. This CDR3 is 14 amino acids long. In germline, CDR1 is PRHDT, CDR2 FYEKMQ (reference sequence). The DNA of the CDR3 is TGTGCCAGCAGCCCTGCCTACAGGGGCACTGAAGCTTTCTTT. It yields the protein CASSPAYRGTEAFF.

The chain has TRBV2 and TRBJ2-7, with TRBD1 matching over 10 bases. The CDR3 has 15 residues. V lost 7 bases, J lost 1 base, and 7 bases stayed unmatched. In germline, CDR1 is SNHLY, CDR2 FYNNEI. The CDR3 sequence: CASNDRGLDSYEQYF. The DNA for the CDR3 is TGTGCCAGCAACGACAGGGGGCTAGATTCCTACGAGCAGTACTTC.

The V and J genes are TRBV9 and TRBJ2-7; TRBD1 agrees at 7 bases. The CDR3 length is 15 residues. Germline V gene lookup returns CDR1 SGDLS and CDR2 YYNGEE. Trimming cost V 3 bases and J 1 base; bases outside gene matches: 7. The CDR3 DNA reads TGTGCCAGCAGCGCTGGACAGGCCGCTTCCTACGAGCAGTACTTC. Translated: CASSAGQAASYEQYF.

This chain uses TRBV24-1 with TRBJ2-1; 10 bases align to TRBD1. Germline V gene data show CDR1 as KGHDR and CDR2 as SFDVKD. Unmatched junction bases numbered 2, after V lost 3 bases and J lost 4 bases. The CDR3 consists of 15 residues. The CDR3 here is CATSDGDRGYNEQFF. The CDR3 region has the DNA TGTGCCACCAGTGATGGGGACAGGGGATACAATGAGCAGTTCTTC.

This sequence joins TRBV6-5 and TRBJ2-7, with TRBD2 as a possible D gene (5 bases). V lost 2 bases and J 5 bases, leaving 10 bases between the germline ends. CDR3 length: 13 amino acids. CDR1 and CDR2 (germline): MNHEY, SVGAGI. The CDR3 loop is CASSYRWENEQYF. The CDR3 region has the DNA TGTGCCAGCAGTTACCGATGGGAGAACGAGCAGTACTTC.

V and J are TRBV7-9 and TRBJ1-2; unclear D gene. Per the germline V gene, CDR1 is SEHNR and CDR2 is FQNEAQ (reference sequence). This CDR3 is 13 amino acids long. V was clipped by 1 base and J by 3 bases, with 6 bases between them. The CDR3 sequence: CASSLVVYYGYTF. CDR3 nucleotides: TGTGCCAGCAGCTTAGTAGTTTACTATGGCTACACCTTC.

V gene TRBV6-1 combines with J gene TRBJ2-2; TRBD1 agrees at 7 bases. CDR3 length: 15 amino acids. The germline V gene has CDR1 MNHNS and CDR2 SASEGT. V dropped 3 bases and J dropped 3; count of bases not matched to a gene: 4. Here the CDR3 reads CASSESTGDTGELFF. In nucleotides, the CDR3 is TGTGCCAGCAGTGAGTCTACAGGGGACACCGGGGAGCTGTTTTTT.

This rearrangement joins TRBV7-3 to TRBJ2-1, with 7 bases fitting TRBD2. There are 14 residues in the CDR3. The ends lost 5 bases at V and 2 bases at J; junction bases unmatched: 3. CDR1 is SGHTA, CDR2 FQGTGA, per germline. The CDR3 DNA reads as TGTGCCAGCAGCACGGGAGGTGCCTACAATGAGCAGTTCTTC. Translation gives CASSTGGAYNEQFF.

J is TRBJ1-1 and V is TRBV6-5; tentatively, D is TRBD1 (5 bases). This CDR3 is 15 amino acids long. Trimming shortened V by 8 bases and J by 2 bases, and 18 bases separated the two germline ends. CDR1 is MNHEY and CDR2 is SVGAGI in the germline V gene. CDR3 sequence: CASRRSVGANTEAFF. CDR3 sequence (DNA): TGTGCCAGCCGAAGGTCAGTAGGGGCCAACACTGAAGCTTTCTTT.

This chain joins TRBV7-8 and TRBJ1-2, with D unresolved. This CDR3 spans 16 amino acids. V dropped 0 bases and J dropped 5 bases, with 16 bases sitting between them. CDR1 is SGHVS and CDR2 is FQNEAQ in the germline V gene. CDR3 coding DNA: TGTGCCAGCAGCTTAGCGCCTCTAGGACTCGATTATGGCTACACCTTC. It specifies CASSLAPLGLDYGYTF.

J is TRBJ2-5 and V is TRBV5-4; D ambiguous. Germline V gives CDR1 SGHNT, CDR2 YYREEE (reference sequence). Trimming removed 1 base at V and 5 bases at J, with 9 bases between. The CDR3 runs 13 residues. DNA for the CDR3: TGTGCCAGCAGCTTGCAGATCCCCGAGACCCAGTACTTC. Its protein product is CASSLQIPETQYF.

This chain uses TRBV19 with TRBJ2-7; 7 positions match TRBD2. J gave up 4 bases and V 5 bases, and 11 bases lay outside the gene matches. CDR1 LNHDA and CDR2 SQIVND come from the germline V gene (reference sequence). CDR3 size: 15 residues. Written as DNA, the CDR3 is TGTGCCAGTAGTGTTCTGGCGGGAGCTTCTTACGAGCAGTACTTC. Protein sequence: CASSVLAGASYEQYF.

This clone was detected once. V usage is TRBV6-1 and J usage is TRBJ2-7; a weak D match, TRBD2 (7 bases). V was trimmed by 0 bases and J by 5 bases, leaving 14 bases between them. This CDR3 spans 15 amino acids. Germline CDR1 reads MNHNS; CDR2 reads SASEGT. The CDR3 DNA is TGTGCCAGCAGTGAAGCGGGGGCAGGGAGGGACGAGCAGTACTTC. This sequence encodes CASSEAGAGRDEQYF.

This rearrangement joins TRBV10-1 to TRBJ2-1, with 9 nucleotides matching TRBD2. Germline CDR1 reads WNHNN; CDR2 reads SYGVQD (reference sequence). The trim removed 5 bases at V and 2 bases at J, leaving 7 bases unmatched. The CDR3 contains 16 residues. The CDR3 spells CASSPFPSGTYNEQFF. In DNA, the CDR3 is TGCGCCAGCAGTCCCTTTCCTAGCGGGACCTACAATGAGCAGTTCTTC.

This chain uses TRBV7-2 with TRBJ1-2, with D tentatively TRBD1 (6 bases). The V end lost 0 bases, the J end lost 5 bases, and 19 bases lay between the germline ends. Germline assignment: CDR1 SGHTA and CDR2 FQGNSA. This CDR3 has 17 residues. CDR3: CASSLAVGGGAGYGYTF. CDR3 sequence (DNA): TGTGCCAGCAGCTTAGCGGTCGGCGGGGGCGCTGGGTATGGCTACACCTTC.

V usage is TRBV5-1 and J usage is TRBJ1-4; possibly TRBD1 for D (6 bases). The V end lost 7 bases, the J end lost 5 bases, and 15 bases lay between the germline ends. There are 14 residues in the CDR3. The germline gives CDR1 SGHRS, CDR2 YFSETQ. CDR3 protein: CASANGDRNEKLFF. DNA for the CDR3: TGCGCCAGCGCCAATGGAGACAGGAATGAAAAACTGTTTTTT.

V is TRBV19 and J is TRBJ1-1, with a possible D match to TRBD1 (6 bases). V was cut by 6 bases and J by 5 bases, with 16 bases left in between. Germline values: CDR1 LNHDA, CDR2 SQIVND (reference sequence). CDR3 length equals 14 residues. The CDR3 bases are TGTGCCAGTAGCCTGACGGGGGGCGGAACTGAAGCTTTCTTT. This gives the protein CASSLTGGGTEAFF.

This clone has just one count. The chain has TRBV7-9 and TRBJ2-7; 7 bases line up with TRBD1. Germline trimming cut 2 bases from V and 1 base from J; bases unmatched to any gene: 2. CDR3 length: 14 residues. Per germline, CDR1 SEHNR and CDR2 FQNEAQ (reference sequence). This CDR3 is CASSLKGQSYEQYF. Written as DNA, the CDR3 is TGTGCCAGCAGCTTAAAGGGACAGTCCTACGAGCAGTACTTC.

The rearrangement joins TRBV30 to TRBJ2-1, with D tentatively TRBD2 (6 bases). The length of the CDR3 is 16 residues. Trimming stripped 2 bases from V and 6 bases from J, with 20 bases between. The V gene's germline CDR1 is GTSNPN and CDR2 SVGIG (reference sequence). The CDR3 loop is CAWSPRDSIGGNEQFF. The CDR3 DNA reads TGTGCCTGGAGTCCGCGGGACTCCATCGGTGGCAATGAGCAGTTCTTC.

The chain uses TRBV19 and TRBJ1-6; 8 bases match TRBD1. The CDR3 extends over 17 amino acids. Germline V gene lookup returns CDR1 LNHDA and CDR2 SQIVND (reference sequence). V lost 5 bases to trimming and J lost 2 bases; unmatched junction nucleotides: 8. CDR3 nucleotide sequence: TGTGCCAGTAGTCTCTACAGACAGGGGACCTATAATTCACCCCTCCACTTT. Its protein product is CASSLYRQGTYNSPLHF.

J is TRBJ2-5 and V is TRBV6-1; TRBD2 aligns across 7 bases. The V segment lost 1 base and the J segment 2 bases; nucleotides outside the gene matches: 1. CDR1 is MNHNS, CDR2 SASEGT, per germline. There are 14 residues in the CDR3. The CDR3 protein is CASSEVAGQETQYF. Written as DNA, the CDR3 is TGTGCCAGCAGTGAAGTAGCGGGTCAAGAGACCCAGTACTTC.

This chain links TRBV6-2 or TRBV6-3 with TRBJ1-6, with 12 bases matching TRBD1. CDR1 and CDR2 from the germline V gene are MNHEY and SVGEGT. Trimming cost V 4 bases and J 10 bases; bases outside gene matches: 5. The CDR3 is 15 residues long. CDR3: CASSSGQGARSPLHF. The CDR3 DNA is TGTGCCAGCAGTTCGGGACAGGGGGCGCGATCACCCCTCCACTTT.

The chain employs TRBV6-1 and TRBJ2-3; the match to TRBD2 covers 14 bases. The V and J ends lost 3 bases and 4 bases, in that order; junction bases with no gene match: 0. CDR3 length: 15 residues. Germline CDR1 and CDR2: MNHNS and SASEGT. The CDR3 loop reads CASSEGLAGADTQYF. CDR3 nucleotides: TGTGCCAGCAGTGAGGGACTAGCGGGAGCAGATACGCAGTATTTT.